This TCR beta chain was recovered during a study of T cells in Graves' hyperthyroidism and ophthalmopathy. RNA transcripts provided the source from which TCR beta CDR3 regions were amplified. TCR CDR3 underwent first-round RT-PCR with the HTBI primer set. TCRdb ran MiXCR on the multiplex PCR reads and lists one entry per CDR3 protein. The repertoire consists of under 400,000 distinct CDR3 sequences, with approximately 13% occurring once and the leading ten covering over 8.5%. V lost 0 bases, J lost 6 bases, and 9 bases stayed unmatched. The CDR3 is 17 amino acids. From germline, CDR1 is LNHNV and CDR2 YYDKDF (reference sequence). The authors obtained PBMCs from roughly 10 ml of fresh peripheral blood. As to this clonotype: Its target is not known.

Findings and caveats of the study: Ophthalmopathy stood apart from stable hyperthyroidism in a 13 V-J model. Blood shared most expanded thyroid clonotypes above 0.001.

The sequencing input was blood. This sequence originates from a young woman with Graves' hyperthyroidism. This chain links TRBV15 with TRBJ2-3; 10 bases fit TRBD2. CDR3 sequence (DNA): TGTGCCACCAGCAGAGATCCCAGCGGGGGGGTGTTGGATACGCAGTATTTT. This translates into CATSRDPSGGVLDTQYF.